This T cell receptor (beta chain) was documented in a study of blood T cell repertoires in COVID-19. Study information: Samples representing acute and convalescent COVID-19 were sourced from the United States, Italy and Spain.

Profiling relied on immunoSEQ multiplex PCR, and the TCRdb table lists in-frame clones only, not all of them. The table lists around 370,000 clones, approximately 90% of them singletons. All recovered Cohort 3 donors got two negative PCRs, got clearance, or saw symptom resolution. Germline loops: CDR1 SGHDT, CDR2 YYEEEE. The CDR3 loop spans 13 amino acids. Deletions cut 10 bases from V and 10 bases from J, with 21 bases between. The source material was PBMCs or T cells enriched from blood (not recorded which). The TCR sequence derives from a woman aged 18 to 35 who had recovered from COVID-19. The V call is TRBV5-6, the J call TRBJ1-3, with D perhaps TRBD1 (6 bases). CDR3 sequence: CAFSLGASGTIYF. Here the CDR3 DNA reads TGTGCCTTTTCATTGGGGGCATCTGGGACCATATATTTT.